This TCR beta chain came from a study of molecular identifiers for immune sequencing clone quantification. This clonotype was seen many times. Per germline, CDR1 SGDLS and CDR2 YYNGEE. There are 15 residues in the CDR3. Trimming stripped 3 bases from V and 1 base from J, with 13 bases between. TCRdb re-called the PCR reads with MiXCR, one entry per CDR3 protein. The sample records more than 450,000 distinct CDR3 sequences, about 20% being singletons. Isolation of naive CD8 T cells was achieved by sorting on a CD8+CD4-CCR7+CD45RA+ phenotype. Sequences were obtained from naive CD8+ T cells from blood, with Jurkat cell RNA spiked in. As to subset: FACS-sorted CD8+CD4-CCR7+CD45RA+ naive T cells. This sequence originates from a human donor in good health. Some libraries in this study had Jurkat cell RNA spiked in. This rearrangement joins TRBV9 to TRBJ1-1; D unclear. In DNA form, the CDR3 reads TGTGCCAGCAGCGGGTCTCGCCAACCGAACACTGAAGCTTTCTTT. Translating it yields CASSGSRQPNTEAFF. Filled out from reference TRBV9 and TRBJ1-1, the complete variable domain reads DSGVTQTPKHLITATGQRVTLRCSPRSGDLSVYWYQQSLDQGLQFLIQYYNGEERAKGNILERFSAQQFPDLHSELNLSSLELGDSALYFCASSGSRQPNTEAFFGQGTRLTVV.